The clone carrying this T cell receptor beta chain occurred a few times. Its antigen is unidentified. Every donor provided one heparinised blood draw, which averaged approximately 120 mL. Investigators reverse transcribed all isolated RNA, so they sequenced expressed TCRB transcripts. Sequencing used immunoSEQ multiplex PCR; TCRdb keeps in-frame clones, though not all of them. The sample lists around 180,000 clones; 6% to 9% were seen once. The sample comes from a study of beta chain features in type 1 diabetes. Notes on the study in general: TCRB CDR3 length was moderately but significantly reduced in all four CD4+ subsets of Type 1 diabetes patients. In type 1 diabetes patients, VDJ junctions had fewer insertions; deletions at these junctions were more frequent. Naive, central memory and Treg TCRB repertoires seemed to resemble each other more closely in patients than they did in healthy donors. In patients and controls equally, PCR might favor templates that are shorter.

Germline-derived CDR1 and CDR2 are MGHRA and YSYEKL. Trimming shortened V by 0 bases and J by 2 bases, and 8 bases separated the two germline ends. The length of the CDR3 is 15 residues. The sequenced sample consisted of central memory CD4+ T cells from blood. This chain links TRBV4-1 with TRBJ1-5; D is unresolved. The TCR was taken from a man aged 18-30 years with type 1 diabetes. CDR3 sequence reads: CASSQEKSGNQPQHF. DNA of the CDR3: TGCGCCAGCAGCCAAGAAAAATCGGGCAATCAGCCCCAGCATTTT.